The table lists the clone carrying this T cell receptor (beta chain) with a few counts. These data come from a study of blood T cell repertoires in COVID-19. About the research overall: The cDNA or gDNA used as material had been derived from T cells, B-cell-depleted T cells, or PBMCs.

Everyone who took part was 18 to 89 years old, and they came from fewer than 25 US areas. Participants' own reports of clinical history determined their cohort assignment. This table comes from immunoSEQ multiplex PCR, and its TCRdb copy is limited to in-frame clones, with some not included. The table records approximately 240,000 clones, approximately 90% of them present only once. Unmatched junction bases numbered 7, after V lost 1 base and J lost 3 bases. CDR1 is MGHRA, CDR2 YSYEKL, per germline. The CDR3 extends over 17 amino acids. This TCR came from a young woman in a cohort exposed to, infected with or recovered from COVID-19 (not recorded which). Material: PBMCs or T cells enriched from blood (not recorded which). The rearrangement uses TRBV4-1 and TRBJ2-3, with TRBD2 matching 10 bases. The CDR3 region has the DNA TGCGCCAGCAGCCAAGGACGCCAAGCGGGAGGGACAGATACGCAGTATTTT. It is translated as CASSQGRQAGGTDTQYF.